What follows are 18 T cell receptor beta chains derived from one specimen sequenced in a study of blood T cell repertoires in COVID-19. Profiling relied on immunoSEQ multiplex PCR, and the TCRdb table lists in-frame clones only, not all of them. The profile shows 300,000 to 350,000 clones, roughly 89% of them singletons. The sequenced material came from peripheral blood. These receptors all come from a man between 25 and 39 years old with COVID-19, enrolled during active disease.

CDR3 DNA sequence: TGCGCCAGCAGCTTAGGACTGTTGGACACAGATACGCAGTATTTT. Its protein is CASSLGLLDTDTQYF. This chain uses TRBV5-1 with TRBJ2-3, with a weak D call TRBD2 (5 bases). Germline-derived CDR1 and CDR2 are SGHRS and YFSETQ. Trimming removed 2 bases from V and 2 bases from J, with 12 bases in between. CDR3 length: 15 amino acids.

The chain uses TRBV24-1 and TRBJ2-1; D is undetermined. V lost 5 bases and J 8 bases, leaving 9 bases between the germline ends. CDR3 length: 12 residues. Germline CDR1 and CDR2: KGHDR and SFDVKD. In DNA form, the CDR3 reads TGTGCCACCAGTGTGTGGTCGGATGAGCAGTTCTTC. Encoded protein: CATSVWSDEQFF.

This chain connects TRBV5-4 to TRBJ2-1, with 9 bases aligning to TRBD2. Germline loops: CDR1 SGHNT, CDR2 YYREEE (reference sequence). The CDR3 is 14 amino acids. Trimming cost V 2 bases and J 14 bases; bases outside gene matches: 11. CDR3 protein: CASSFKLAGGPEFF. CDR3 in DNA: TGTGCCAGCAGCTTCAAGCTGGCGGGAGGGCCCGAGTTCTTC.

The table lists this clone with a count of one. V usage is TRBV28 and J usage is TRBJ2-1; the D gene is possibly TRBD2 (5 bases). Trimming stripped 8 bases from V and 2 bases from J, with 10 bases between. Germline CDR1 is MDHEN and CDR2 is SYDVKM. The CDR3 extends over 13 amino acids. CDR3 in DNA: TGTGCCAGCCGGAGGAGCCCCTACAATGAGCAGTTCTTC. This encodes CASRRSPYNEQFF. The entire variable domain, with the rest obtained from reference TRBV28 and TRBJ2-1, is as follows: DVKVTQSSRYLVKRTGEKVFLECVQDMDHENMFWYRQDPGLGLRLIYFSYDVKMKEKGDIPEGYSVSREKKERFSLILESASTNQTSMYLCASRRSPYNEQFFGPGTRLTVL.

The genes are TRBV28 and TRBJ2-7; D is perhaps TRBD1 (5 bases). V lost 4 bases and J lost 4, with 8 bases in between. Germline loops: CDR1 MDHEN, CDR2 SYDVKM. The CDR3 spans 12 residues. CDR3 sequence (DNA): TGTGCCAGCAGTTCCACAGGATACGAGCAGTACTTC. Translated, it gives CASSSTGYEQYF.

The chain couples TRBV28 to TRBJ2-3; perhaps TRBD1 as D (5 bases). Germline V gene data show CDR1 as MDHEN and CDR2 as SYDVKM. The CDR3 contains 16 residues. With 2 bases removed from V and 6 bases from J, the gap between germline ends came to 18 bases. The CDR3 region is CASSLSFVQGTDTQYF. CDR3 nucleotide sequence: TGTGCCAGCAGTTTAAGTTTTGTGCAGGGTACGGATACGCAGTATTTT. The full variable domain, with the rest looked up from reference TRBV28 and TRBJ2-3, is DVKVTQSSRYLVKRTGEKVFLECVQDMDHENMFWYRQDPGLGLRLIYFSYDVKMKEKGDIPEGYSVSREKKERFSLILESASTNQTSMYLCASSLSFVQGTDTQYFGPGTRLTVL.

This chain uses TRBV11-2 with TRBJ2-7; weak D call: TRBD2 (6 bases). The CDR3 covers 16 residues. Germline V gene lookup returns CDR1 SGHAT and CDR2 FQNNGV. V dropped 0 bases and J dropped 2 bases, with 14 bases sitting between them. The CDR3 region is CASSLEEGRETYEQYF. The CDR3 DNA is TGTGCCAGCAGCTTAGAGGAGGGCAGAGAGACCTACGAGCAGTACTTC.

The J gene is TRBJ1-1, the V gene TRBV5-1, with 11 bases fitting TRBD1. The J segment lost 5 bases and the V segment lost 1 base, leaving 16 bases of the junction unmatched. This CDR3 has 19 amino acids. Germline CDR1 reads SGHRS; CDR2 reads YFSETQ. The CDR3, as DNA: TGCGCCAGCAGCTTGAATTTATTAGGACAGGGGGCATTTCAAACTGAAGCTTTCTTT. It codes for CASSLNLLGQGAFQTEAFF. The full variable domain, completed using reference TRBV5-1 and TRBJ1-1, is KAGVTQTPRYLIKTRGQQVTLSCSPISGHRSVSWYQQTPGQGLQFLFEYFSETQRNKGNFPGRFSGRQFSNSRSEMNVSTLELGDSALYLCASSLNLLGQGAFQTEAFFGQGTRLTVV.

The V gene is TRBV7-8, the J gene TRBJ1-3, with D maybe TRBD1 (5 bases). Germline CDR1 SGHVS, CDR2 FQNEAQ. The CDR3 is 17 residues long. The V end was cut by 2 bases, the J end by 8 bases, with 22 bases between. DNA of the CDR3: TGTGCCAGCAGCTTATTGCTGGTCGGCGCAGGGTCGGACACCATATATTTT. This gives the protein CASSLLLVGAGSDTIYF.

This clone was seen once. This CDR3 is CASSLRNGDRGNTEAFF. In DNA form, the CDR3 reads TGTGCCAGCAGCCTACGAAATGGGGACAGGGGGAACACTGAAGCTTTCTTT. The rearrangement uses TRBV7-2 and TRBJ1-1, with TRBD1 identical over 10 bases. Trimming cost V 5 bases and J 1 base; bases outside gene matches: 10. The V gene's germline CDR1 is SGHTA and CDR2 FQGNSA. The CDR3 covers 17 residues.

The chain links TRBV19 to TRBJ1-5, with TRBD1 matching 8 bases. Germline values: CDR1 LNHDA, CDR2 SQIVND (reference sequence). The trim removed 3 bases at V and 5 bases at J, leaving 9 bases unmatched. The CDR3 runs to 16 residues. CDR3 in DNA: TGTGCCAGTAGTATGTGGGGCAGGGGGCTTCATCAGCCCCAGCATTTT. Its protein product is CASSMWGRGLHQPQHF.

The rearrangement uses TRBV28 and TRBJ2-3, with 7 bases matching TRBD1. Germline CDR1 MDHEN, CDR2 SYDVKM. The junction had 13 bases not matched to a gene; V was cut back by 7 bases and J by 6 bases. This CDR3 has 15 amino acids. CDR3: CASTSTGAGTDTQYF. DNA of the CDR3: TGTGCCAGCACTTCCACAGGGGCCGGAACGGATACGCAGTATTTT.

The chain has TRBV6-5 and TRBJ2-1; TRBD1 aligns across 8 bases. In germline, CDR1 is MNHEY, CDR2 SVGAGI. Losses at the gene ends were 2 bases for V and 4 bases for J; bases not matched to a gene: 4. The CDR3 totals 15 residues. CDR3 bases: TGTGCCAGCAGTTACAGGCAGGGGGCTTACAATGAGCAGTTCTTC. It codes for CASSYRQGAYNEQFF.

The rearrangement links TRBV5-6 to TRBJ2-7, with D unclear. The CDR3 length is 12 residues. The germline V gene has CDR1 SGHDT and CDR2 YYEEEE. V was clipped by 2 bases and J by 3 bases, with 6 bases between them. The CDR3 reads CASSFRSYEQYF. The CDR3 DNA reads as TGTGCCAGCAGCTTTAGGAGCTACGAGCAGTACTTC. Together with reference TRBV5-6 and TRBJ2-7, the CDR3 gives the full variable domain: DAGVTQSPTHLIKTRGQQVTLRCSPKSGHDTVSWYQQALGQGPQFIFQYYEEEERQRGNFPDRFSGHQFPNYSSELNVNALLLGDSALYLCASSFRSYEQYFGPGTRLTVT.

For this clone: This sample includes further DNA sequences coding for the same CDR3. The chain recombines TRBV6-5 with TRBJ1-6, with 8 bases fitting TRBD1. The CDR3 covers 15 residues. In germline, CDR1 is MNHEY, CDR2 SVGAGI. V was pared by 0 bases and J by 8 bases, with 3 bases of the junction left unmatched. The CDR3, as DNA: TGTGCCAGCAGTTACTCGCAGGGGGCAGATTCACCCCTCCACTTT. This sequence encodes CASSYSQGADSPLHF.

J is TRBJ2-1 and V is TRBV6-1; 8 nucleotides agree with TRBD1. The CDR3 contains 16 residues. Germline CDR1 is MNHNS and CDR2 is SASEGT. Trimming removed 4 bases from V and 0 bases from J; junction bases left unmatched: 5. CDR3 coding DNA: TGTGCCAGCAGTGCCAGGACAGGGCGCTCCTACAATGAGCAGTTCTTC. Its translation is CASSARTGRSYNEQFF.

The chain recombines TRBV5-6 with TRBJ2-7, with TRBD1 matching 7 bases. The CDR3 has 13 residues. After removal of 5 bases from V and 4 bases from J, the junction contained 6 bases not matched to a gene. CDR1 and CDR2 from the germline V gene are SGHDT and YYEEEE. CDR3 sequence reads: CASRGLTGYEQYF. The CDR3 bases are TGTGCCAGCAGGGGGCTGACAGGGTACGAGCAGTACTTC.

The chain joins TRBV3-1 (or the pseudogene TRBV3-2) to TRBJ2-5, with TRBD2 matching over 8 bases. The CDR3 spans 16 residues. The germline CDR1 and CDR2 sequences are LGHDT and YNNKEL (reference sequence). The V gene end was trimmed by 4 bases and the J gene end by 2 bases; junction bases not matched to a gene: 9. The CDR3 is CASSPGLARVQETQYF. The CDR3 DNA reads TGTGCCAGCAGCCCCGGACTAGCCCGCGTACAAGAGACCCAGTACTTC.